This T cell receptor (beta chain) was recorded in a study of OX40 agonist ivuxolimab in advanced cancers. V was shortened by 0 bases and J by 8 bases, with 13 bases between the two germline ends. CDR1 and CDR2 (germline): LGHNA, YNFKEQ. The CDR3 spans 15 residues. TCRdb keeps only in-frame clones here, not all; method: immunoSEQ multiplex PCR. The top ten hold approximately 1% of the sample, which has 45,000 or so clones, about nine tenths seen once. The sequence came from an adult with an advanced solid tumor such as melanoma, head and neck, liver or kidney cancer. The rearrangement links TRBV4-2 to TRBJ1-4; possibly TRBD1 for D (5 bases). The specimen was CD4+ or CD8+ T cells sorted from blood, collected in a trial of the OX40 agonist ivuxolimab. CDR3 bases: TGTGCCAGCAGCCAAGAGATGCAGGGTCGAGAAAAACTGTTTTTT. This encodes CASSQEMQGREKLFF.